What follows are 23 T cell receptor beta chains derived from one specimen sequenced in a study of shared clonotypes between healthy human individuals. Produced via immunoSEQ multiplex PCR; TCRdb's table is partial and in-frame only. This repertoire shows about 640,000 clones, about two thirds found once; its top ten account for around 2%. The sample was memory CD4+ T cells sorted from blood. The subset was: CD45RA-negative fraction. The origin of the receptors is a woman under 40 in good health.

The chain employs TRBV28 and TRBJ1-3; 7 bases line up with TRBD1. The V gene's germline CDR1 is MDHEN and CDR2 SYDVKM. V lost 6 bases and J lost 0; bases outside the gene matches: 5. The CDR3 length is 15 residues. CDR3 protein: CASRPTGDSGNTIYF. For the CDR3, the DNA is TGTGCCAGCAGGCCCACAGGGGACTCTGGAAACACCATATATTTT.

The gene calls are TRBV21-1 and TRBJ1-5. TRBV21-1 is listed as a pseudogene. The CDR3 has 14 residues. The DNA for the CDR3 is TGTGCCAGCCGACTCTCATGGAGCAATCAGCCCCAGCATTTT. Residues: CASRLSWSNQPQHF.

This sequence joins TRBV2 and TRBJ2-5; 7 bases agree with TRBD1. Per germline, CDR1 SNHLY and CDR2 FYNNEI. This CDR3 has 14 amino acids. Trimming at V came to 6 bases and at J to 1 base, leaving 5 bases not matched to a gene. The CDR3 DNA sequence: TGTGCCAGCAGGCCAAGGACAGGCCAAGAGACCCAGTACTTC. Translating it yields CASRPRTGQETQYF. The full variable domain, completed using reference TRBV2 and TRBJ2-5, is EPEVTQTPSHQVTQMGQEVILRCVPISNHLYFYWYRQILGQKVEFLVSFYNNEISEKSEIFDDQFSVERPDGSNFTLKIRSTKLEDSAMYFCASRPRTGQETQYFGPGTRLLVL.

The rearrangement links TRBV5-1 to TRBJ2-2, with D perhaps matching TRBD1 or TRBD2 (5 bases each). Germline CDR1 and CDR2: SGHRS and YFSETQ. Trimming cost V 1 base and J 4 bases, with 11 bases left between them. This CDR3 is built from 15 residues. CDR3 residues: CASSLSGPSTGELFF. CDR3 DNA sequence: TGCGCCAGCAGCTTGTCGGGACCTAGCACCGGGGAGCTGTTTTTT. The full variable domain, with the rest looked up from reference TRBV5-1 and TRBJ2-2, is KAGVTQTPRYLIKTRGQQVTLSCSPISGHRSVSWYQQTPGQGLQFLFEYFSETQRNKGNFPGRFSGRQFSNSRSEMNVSTLELGDSALYLCASSLSGPSTGELFFGEGSRLTVL.

This clone has just a few counts. This chain joins TRBV2 and TRBJ1-2; D remains ambiguous. The CDR3 totals 13 residues. The V and J ends lost 8 bases and 0 bases respectively, with 10 bases between them. Germline CDR1 reads SNHLY; CDR2 reads FYNNEI. The CDR3 region is CASRPDSNYGYTF. The CDR3 DNA follows: TGTGCCAGCCGTCCCGATTCTAACTATGGCTACACCTTC.

V gene TRBV5-1 combines with J gene TRBJ1-4, with unresolved D. Germline CDR1 reads SGHRS; CDR2 reads YFSETQ. V gave up 7 bases and J gave up 4 bases, with 11 bases separating them. The CDR3 extends over 13 amino acids. The CDR3 spells CASGLGINEKLFF. DNA for the CDR3: TGCGCCAGCGGCCTTGGTATTAATGAAAAACTGTTTTTT.

This sequence joins TRBV10-2 and TRBJ2-7, with TRBD1 matching 7 bases. Per the germline V gene, CDR1 is WSHSY and CDR2 is SAAADI. The CDR3 sequence is 14 residues long. Losses at the gene ends were 6 bases for V and 6 bases for J; bases not matched to a gene: 11. The CDR3 protein is CASRSTAEGAEQYF. Here the CDR3 DNA reads TGCGCCAGCAGGTCTACTGCCGAGGGGGCCGAGCAGTACTTC.

The chain links TRBV29-1 to TRBJ2-1, with TRBD2 identical over 10 bases. CDR1 is SQVTM and CDR2 is ANQGSEA in the germline V gene. V dropped 4 bases and J dropped 0; count of bases not matched to a gene: 3. The CDR3 is made up of 15 amino acids. In nucleotides, the CDR3 is TGCAGCGTTGGGACTAGCGGAATCTCCTACAATGAGCAGTTCTTC. This sequence encodes CSVGTSGISYNEQFF.

This clone was found once. V and J are TRBV19 and TRBJ1-4; D not resolved. The germline V gene encodes CDR1 LNHDA and CDR2 SQIVND (reference sequence). Trimming shortened V by 4 bases and J by 12 bases, and 15 bases separated the two germline ends. The CDR3 totals 13 residues. The CDR3 nucleotides read TGTGCCAGTAGTACCCTGACAAACACGGAACTGTTTTTT. It is translated as CASSTLTNTELFF. The entire variable domain, with the rest obtained from reference TRBV19 and TRBJ1-4, is as follows: DGGITQSPKYLFRKEGQNVTLSCEQNLNHDAMYWYRQDPGQGLRLIYYSQIVNDFQKGDIAEGYSVSREKKESFPLTVTSAQKNPTAFYLCASSTLTNTELFFGSGTQLSVL.

This clone appeared once. The chain joins TRBV4-2 to TRBJ2-3; the match to TRBD2 covers 11 bases. The CDR3 totals 16 residues. The junction had 3 bases not matched to a gene; V was cut back by 2 bases and J by 2 bases. Germline lookup yields CDR1 LGHNA and CDR2 YNFKEQ. The CDR3 region has the DNA TGTGCCAGCAGCCAACGACTAGCGGGACCCACAGATACGCAGTATTTT. This encodes CASSQRLAGPTDTQYF.

This chain joins TRBV5-4 and TRBJ1-1; D gene uncertain. The CDR3 has 15 residues. V was cut by 3 bases and J by 1 base, with 13 bases left in between. Looked up from germline, CDR1 is SGHNT and CDR2 is YYREEE (reference sequence). CDR3 sequence (DNA): TGTGCCAGCAGCTCCGGCCTTGTCCCGAACACTGAAGCTTTCTTT. Protein sequence: CASSSGLVPNTEAFF. The full variable domain, its missing parts supplied by reference TRBV5-4 and TRBJ1-1, is ETGVTQSPTHLIKTRGQQVTLRCSSQSGHNTVSWYQQALGQGPQFIFQYYREEENGRGNFPPRFSGLQFPNYSSELNVNALELDDSALYLCASSSGLVPNTEAFFGQGTRLTVV.

This chain joins TRBV2 and TRBJ2-1; D unclear. This CDR3 comprises 16 residues. The germline V gene has CDR1 SNHLY and CDR2 FYNNEI. Trimming removed 2 bases from V and 4 bases from J, with 15 bases in between. In DNA form, the CDR3 reads TGTGCCAGCAGTGAATCCCTAGGTGGGTTGTACAATGAGCAGTTCTTC. Translation gives CASSESLGGLYNEQFF.

The chain joins TRBV11-2 to TRBJ2-2; 7 bases agree with TRBD2. The length of the CDR3 is 15 residues. With V trimmed by 1 base and J by 6 bases, 5 bases remained unmatched. CDR1 SGHAT and CDR2 FQNNGV come from the germline V gene. This CDR3 reads CASSLVGLESGELFF. CDR3 bases: TGTGCCAGCAGCTTAGTTGGACTAGAGTCCGGGGAGCTGTTTTTT.

This chain's CDR3 is CASSLGAATSGNTIYF. The CDR3 nucleotides are TGCGCCAGCAGCTTGGGGGCAGCTACCTCTGGAAACACCATATATTTT. V is TRBV5-1 and J is TRBJ1-3; D ambiguous. The ends were cut back, 0 bases at V and 0 bases at J, with 10 bases in the middle. Germline CDR1 is SGHRS and CDR2 is YFSETQ. The CDR3 has 16 residues.

The V and J genes are TRBV5-1 and TRBJ1-5; D unresolved. V dropped 0 bases and J dropped 7 bases, with 14 bases sitting between them. Germline V gene sequence: CDR1 SGHRS, CDR2 YFSETQ. The CDR3 length is 15 residues. The CDR3 DNA follows: TGCGCCAGCAGCTTGGCTGGGCACAAAGAGCAGCCCCAGCATTTT. It encodes CASSLAGHKEQPQHF.

This clone was observed a few times. V usage is TRBV5-1 and J usage is TRBJ1-1; weak D call: TRBD1 (6 bases). Trimming took off 0 bases at V and 1 base at J, with 10 bases between the two ends. CDR3 length equals 15 residues. The V gene's germline CDR1 is SGHRS and CDR2 YFSETQ. The CDR3: CASSLAGHRNTEAFF. In DNA, the CDR3 is TGCGCCAGCAGCTTGGCGGGACACAGGAACACTGAAGCTTTCTTT.

The CDR3 region is CASSTQVTTYEQYF. The CDR3 bases are TGTGCCAGTAGTACCCAGGTCACCACCTACGAGCAGTACTTC. The gene calls are TRBV19 and TRBJ2-7; D ambiguous. Germline V gene sequence: CDR1 LNHDA, CDR2 SQIVND (reference sequence). V gave up 4 bases and J gave up 2 bases, with 12 bases separating them. The CDR3 is 14 amino acids.

V gene TRBV27 combines with J gene TRBJ2-2; D gene ambiguous. Per germline, CDR1 MNHEY and CDR2 SMNVEV (reference sequence). This CDR3 is 15 amino acids long. Trimming left V 6 bases short and J 4 bases short, with 15 bases between. The CDR3 sequence is CASSRPVRGTGELFF. CDR3 sequence (DNA): TGTGCCAGCAGCCGACCCGTGAGAGGCACCGGGGAGCTGTTTTTT.

This clone occurred a few times. The J gene is TRBJ1-2, the V gene TRBV29-1; the D gene is possibly TRBD1 (6 bases). Deletions cut 6 bases from V and 2 bases from J, with 19 bases between. The CDR3 spans 15 residues. Germline assignment: CDR1 SQVTM and CDR2 ANQGSEA. The CDR3 sequence: CSVTPPTGANYGYTF. The CDR3 nucleotides are TGCAGCGTGACACCCCCCACGGGGGCGAACTATGGCTACACCTTC.

The chain couples TRBV28 to TRBJ2-7, with D possibly TRBD1 on 5 matching bases. The V and J ends lost 5 bases and 5 bases respectively, with 16 bases between them. The CDR3 runs 14 residues. CDR1 is MDHEN and CDR2 is SYDVKM in the germline V gene. The CDR3 protein is CASSIGALVDEQYF. The CDR3 coding sequence is TGTGCCAGCAGTATAGGGGCGTTGGTGGACGAGCAGTACTTC.

The V call is TRBV7-2, the J call TRBJ2-3; D is uncertain. From germline, CDR1 is SGHTA and CDR2 FQGNSA. The V end was cut by 2 bases, the J end by 0 bases, with 6 bases between. CDR3 size: 14 residues. This CDR3 reads CASSLIGSTDTQYF. CDR3 in DNA: TGTGCCAGCAGCTTAATAGGCAGCACAGATACGCAGTATTTT. Variable domain in full (rest from reference TRBV7-2 and TRBJ2-3): GAGVSQSPSNKVTEKGKDVELRCDPISGHTALYWYRQSLGQGLEFLIYFQGNSAPDKSGLPSDRFSAERTGGSVSTLTIQRTQQEDSAVYLCASSLIGSTDTQYFGPGTRLTVL.

This clone was observed once. The chain combines TRBV5-4 with TRBJ2-5; no reliable D call. V dropped 0 bases and J dropped 4 bases, with 7 bases sitting between them. The CDR3 is 13 amino acids. Germline V lookup: CDR1 SGHNT, CDR2 YYREEE (reference sequence). The CDR3 loop is CASSLGERETQYF. The CDR3 nucleotides read TGTGCCAGCAGCTTGGGTGAGAGAGAGACCCAGTACTTC.

This clone was seen a few times. The chain uses TRBV19 and TRBJ1-5, with 9 bases fitting TRBD1. This CDR3 is built from 15 residues. Germline V lookup: CDR1 LNHDA, CDR2 SQIVND (reference sequence). V was clipped by 5 bases and J by 7 bases; unmatched bases: 9. The CDR3 sequence is CASSSQGQGVQPQHF. DNA for the CDR3: TGTGCCAGTAGTTCCCAGGGACAGGGAGTGCAGCCCCAGCATTTT. Looking up the rest from reference TRBV19 and TRBJ1-5 gives the full variable domain: DGGITQSPKYLFRKEGQNVTLSCEQNLNHDAMYWYRQDPGQGLRLIYYSQIVNDFQKGDIAEGYSVSREKKESFPLTVTSAQKNPTAFYLCASSSQGQGVQPQHFGDGTRLSIL.